This T cell receptor beta chain was sequenced in a study of blood T cells in healthy people across ages. General observations from the study: For the donors, CMV status was unknown and possibly confounded expanded clonotype changes. Correlation between TCR beta diversity and naive T cell percentage was strong.

Next came a second PCR, run for about 7 to 11 cycles, which used a sample-barcoded 5' primer along with a J-beta primer mix. Template switching added a 12-random-nucleotide identifier to every cDNA molecule. The yield of each sample was at least 2.5 million CDR3-containing paired-end reads. TCRdb re-analysed the 5' RACE reads in MiXCR, keeping a single row per CDR3 protein. The profile covers about 680,000 distinct CDR3 sequences, with around half appearing a single time and under 35% taken by the ten largest. The CDR3 covers 13 residues. V dropped 6 bases and J dropped 4 bases, with 10 bases sitting between them. Germline CDR1 reads MNHEY; CDR2 reads SVGAGI. In the case of this clonotype: What it binds is unknown.

The TCR originated in a woman aged 60-70 years in good health. This chain links TRBV6-5 with TRBJ2-1; possibly TRBD1 for D (5 bases). Sequences were obtained from blood. The CDR3 loop reads CASRQDRYNEQFF. CDR3 nucleotides: TGTGCCAGCAGGCAAGACAGATACAATGAGCAGTTCTTC.